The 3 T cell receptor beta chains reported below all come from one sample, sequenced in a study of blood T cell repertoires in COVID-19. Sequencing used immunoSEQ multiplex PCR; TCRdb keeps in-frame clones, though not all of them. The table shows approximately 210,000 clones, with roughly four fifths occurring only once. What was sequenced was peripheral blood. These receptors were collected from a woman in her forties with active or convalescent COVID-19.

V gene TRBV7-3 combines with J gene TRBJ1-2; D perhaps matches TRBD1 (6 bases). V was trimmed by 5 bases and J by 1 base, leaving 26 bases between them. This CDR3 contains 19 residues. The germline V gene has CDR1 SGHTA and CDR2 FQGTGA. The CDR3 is CASSNRDTIQGADNYGYTF. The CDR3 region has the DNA TGTGCCAGCAGCAACAGGGATACCATACAGGGCGCAGATAACTATGGCTACACCTTC.

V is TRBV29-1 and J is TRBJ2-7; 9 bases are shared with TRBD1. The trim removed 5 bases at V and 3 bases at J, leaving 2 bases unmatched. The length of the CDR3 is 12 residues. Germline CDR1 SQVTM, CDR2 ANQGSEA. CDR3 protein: CSVKDRGYEQYF. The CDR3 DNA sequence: TGCAGCGTTAAGGACAGGGGCTACGAGCAGTACTTC.

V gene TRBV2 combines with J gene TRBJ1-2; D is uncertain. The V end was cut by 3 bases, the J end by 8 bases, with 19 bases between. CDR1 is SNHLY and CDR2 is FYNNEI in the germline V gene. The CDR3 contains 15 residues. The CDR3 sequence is CASSEGHGEIWGYTF. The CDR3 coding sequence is TGTGCCAGCAGTGAGGGCCACGGGGAAATATGGGGCTACACCTTC.